Below are 14 T cell receptor beta chains sequenced from a single sample in a study of Ad26.COV2.S vaccination and SARS-CoV-2 variants. Clones were read by immunoSEQ multiplex PCR, and TCRdb kept only the in-frame ones, dropping some. The sample has 440,000 or so clones, about nine tenths seen once; the top ten hold around 1.8%. Treatment specified: roughly 18 received Ad26.COV2.S at low or high dose, single or two shots; 5 received placebo; per-sample allocation not given. Sampling took place 63 days after the first vaccine or placebo injection. Source: peripheral blood, taken in a trial of Ad26.COV2.S vaccine versus placebo. Every receptor here comes from a person between 18 and 59 years old who received the Ad26.COV2.S COVID-19 vaccine or a placebo.

This clone was recorded a few times. The rearrangement links TRBV18 to TRBJ1-1; D unclear. The germline V gene has CDR1 KGHSH and CDR2 LQKENI. The CDR3 sequence is 12 residues long. Trimming stripped 5 bases from V and 1 base from J, with 5 bases between. The CDR3 DNA reads TGTGCCAGCTCAGAGCAGAACACTGAAGCTTTCTTT. This codes for CASSEQNTEAFF. The variable domain in full, completed from reference TRBV18 and TRBJ1-1, reads NAGVMQNPRHLVRRRGQEARLRCSPMKGHSHVYWYRQLPEEGLKFMVYLQKENIIDESGMPKERFSAEFPKEGPSILRIQQVVRGDSAAYFCASSEQNTEAFFGQGTRLTVV.

This clone appeared once. The CDR3 region is CASSYSQHQPQHF. The DNA of the CDR3 is TGTGCCAGCAGTTACTCACAGCATCAGCCCCAGCATTTT. The chain is built from TRBV6-6 and TRBJ1-5; D not resolved. V was clipped by 0 bases and J by 5 bases, with 5 bases between them. The germline V gene encodes CDR1 MNHNY and CDR2 SVGAGI (reference sequence). The CDR3 length is 13 residues.

This clone came up once. The chain couples TRBV6-5 to TRBJ2-2; 8 bases are shared with TRBD1. The CDR3 totals 15 residues. The germline CDR1 and CDR2 sequences are MNHEY and SVGAGI. V lost 6 bases and J lost 2; bases outside the gene matches: 5. This chain's CDR3 is CASRLDRGNTGELFF. The CDR3 DNA is TGTGCCAGCAGGCTCGACAGGGGTAACACCGGGGAGCTGTTTTTT.

The genes are TRBV19 and TRBJ1-3; D is uncertain. CDR3 length: 15 residues. The germline V and J ends were trimmed by 6 bases and 3 bases, with 15 bases remaining between them. Germline values: CDR1 LNHDA, CDR2 SQIVND (reference sequence). The CDR3 protein is CASRHQASVGNTIYF. CDR3 in DNA: TGTGCCAGTAGACACCAGGCTTCCGTTGGAAACACCATATATTTT.

The chain links TRBV7-9 to TRBJ2-4, with TRBD1 matching over 7 bases. The ends lost 1 base at V and 8 bases at J; junction bases unmatched: 8. CDR3 length equals 15 residues. CDR1 SEHNR and CDR2 FQNEAQ come from the germline V gene (reference sequence). CDR3 region: CASSLVNDRVDIQYF. In DNA, the CDR3 is TGTGCCAGCAGCTTAGTCAACGACAGGGTGGACATTCAGTACTTC.

The J gene is TRBJ2-3, the V gene TRBV10-1; the D gene is possibly TRBD1 (6 bases). Germline CDR1 WNHNN, CDR2 SYGVQD (reference sequence). V was cut by 3 bases and J by 4 bases, with 11 bases left in between. The CDR3 consists of 14 residues. The chain's CDR3 is CASSEEQGSDTQYF. The CDR3 DNA reads TGCGCCAGCAGTGAAGAACAGGGATCAGATACGCAGTATTTT.

The CDR3: CASSQEGVLRFEKLFF. DNA for the CDR3: TGCGCCAGCAGCCAAGAGGGAGTTCTTAGGTTTGAAAAACTGTTTTTT. V usage is TRBV4-1 and J usage is TRBJ1-4, with no clear D. Per germline, CDR1 MGHRA and CDR2 YSYEKL. CDR3 length: 16 residues. V was trimmed by 0 bases and J by 7 bases, leaving 15 bases between them.

The chain couples TRBV4-1 to TRBJ2-7; tentatively, D is TRBD1 (6 bases). The V end lost 0 bases, the J end lost 3 bases, and 9 bases lay between the germline ends. CDR1 is MGHRA and CDR2 is YSYEKL in the germline V gene. There are 14 residues in the CDR3. As DNA, the CDR3 is TGCGCCAGCAGCCAAGACAGGGGCTACTACGAGCAGTACTTC. The encoded protein is CASSQDRGYYEQYF.

The chain recombines TRBV4-3 with TRBJ1-3; tentative D call: TRBD1 (6 bases). Germline V gene lookup returns CDR1 LGHNA and CDR2 YSLEER. The length of the CDR3 is 17 residues. Trimming took 0 bases from V and 5 from J, leaving 17 bases between them. CDR3 coding DNA: TGCGCCAGCAGCCAAGATCAAGGGGCAGGGGTTAGAAACACCATATATTTT. Translating gives CASSQDQGAGVRNTIYF.

This clone was found once. The V gene is TRBV28, the J gene TRBJ2-6; D is perhaps TRBD2 (5 bases). The CDR3 runs to 15 residues. Looked up from germline, CDR1 is MDHEN and CDR2 is SYDVKM. Trimming left V 5 bases short and J 3 bases short, with 11 bases between. The CDR3: CASSTEGNGANVLTF. DNA of the CDR3: TGTGCCAGCAGTACCGAGGGTAATGGGGCCAACGTCCTGACTTTC.

The chain carries TRBV7-8 and TRBJ2-1, with TRBD1 matching 12 bases. The CDR3 totals 19 residues. The germline V gene encodes CDR1 SGHVS and CDR2 FQNEAQ. Losses at the gene ends were 1 base for V and 2 bases for J; bases not matched to a gene: 9. In nucleotides, the CDR3 is TGTGCCAGCAGCTTAGTTCCTCGACGGGACAGGGGGCCCTACAATGAGCAGTTCTTC. It is translated as CASSLVPRRDRGPYNEQFF.

This chain uses TRBV4-1 with TRBJ2-3, with TRBD1 matching 7 bases. This CDR3 contains 17 residues. In germline, CDR1 is MGHRA, CDR2 YSYEKL. V lost 3 bases, J lost 2 bases, and 11 bases stayed unmatched. CDR3 DNA sequence: TGCGCCAGCAGCCAGGGTGACAGGGTCGCCCCCACAGATACGCAGTATTTT. The encoded protein is CASSQGDRVAPTDTQYF.

This clone was observed once. This chain connects TRBV4-3 to TRBJ2-1, with no clear D. The CDR3 extends over 13 amino acids. With 3 bases removed from V and 8 bases from J, the gap between germline ends came to 11 bases. CDR1 is LGHNA, CDR2 YSLEER, per germline. This chain's CDR3 is CASSHLIRDEQFF. CDR3 DNA: TGCGCCAGCAGCCACCTTATTAGAGATGAGCAGTTCTTC.

J is TRBJ2-1 and V is TRBV4-1; D unclear. V was shortened by 4 bases and J by 4 bases, with 2 bases between the two germline ends. Germline CDR1 and CDR2: MGHRA and YSYEKL. The CDR3 contains 11 residues. In DNA, the CDR3 is TGCGCCAGCAGCCGATACAATGAGCAGTTCTTC. This gives the protein CASSRYNEQFF.